A selection of T cell receptor beta chains follows, all from one sample in a study of blood T cell repertoires in COVID-19. Profiled with immunoSEQ multiplex PCR; TCRdb holds only in-frame clones, not every one. The sample yields 320,000 or so clones, around 85% seen once. The sequenced sample consisted of PBMCs or T cells enriched from blood (not recorded which). Receptors originate from a woman in her twenties or thirties who had been exposed to COVID-19. Each CDR3 is given with its conserved first and last residue. The D gene is left open where the match is weak. Expanded clones are given a class, and other clones once, few, many or no size at all.

D: -
V: TRBV24-1
J: TRBJ2-5
size: -
CDR3: CATSDRGAGETQYF
DNA: TGTGCCACCAGTGATCGGGGGGCGGGTGAGACCCAGTACTTC

D: -
V: TRBV2
J: TRBJ1-5
size: -
CDR3: CASSGLEGWGLRNQPQHF
DNA: TGTGCCAGCAGTGGTTTGGAGGGATGGGGACTCCGCAATCAGCCCCAGCATTTT

D: -
V: TRBV7-9
J: TRBJ1-5
size: once
CDR3: CASSLVSGSGQPQHF
DNA: TGTGCCAGCAGCTTAGTATCGGGGTCGGGTCAGCCCCAGCATTTT

D: -
V: TRBV7-3
J: TRBJ2-3
size: once
CDR3: CASSLTGPDTQYF
DNA: TGTGCCAGCAGCTTGACAGGACCAGATACGCAGTATTTT

D: TRBD2
V: TRBV27
J: TRBJ2-2
size: -
CDR3: CASTDGTSGSGELFF
DNA: TGTGCCAGCACCGATGGGACTAGCGGCTCCGGGGAGCTGTTTTTT

D: TRBD1
V: TRBV30
J: TRBJ1-4
size: -
CDR3: CGTSTGRNEKLFF
DNA: TGTGGAACGTCGACAGGGAGAAATGAAAAACTGTTTTTT

D: -
V: TRBV4-1
J: TRBJ2-4
size: -
CDR3: CASSQAGELIAKNIQYF
DNA: TGCGCCAGCAGCCAAGCTGGGGAGCTTATAGCCAAAAACATTCAGTACTTC

D: -
V: TRBV15
J: TRBJ2-1
size: -
CDR3: CATSSYVQNNEQFF
DNA: TGTGCCACCAGCAGTTATGTCCAGAACAATGAGCAGTTCTTC

D: TRBD2
V: TRBV6-4
J: TRBJ2-1
size: few
CDR3: CASSDSGTSNEQFF
DNA: TGTGCCAGCAGTGACTCCGGGACTAGCAATGAGCAGTTCTTC

D: TRBD2
V: TRBV19
J: TRBJ2-4
size: -
CDR3: CASTRRASGGSKAKNIQYF
DNA: TGTGCCAGTACCCGCCGGGCTAGCGGGGGGTCAAAAGCCAAAAACATTCAGTACTTC

D: -
V: TRBV6-4
J: TRBJ1-2
size: -
CDR3: CASSDSPGSMYGYTF
DNA: TGTGCCAGCAGTGACTCGCCAGGGTCTATGTATGGCTACACCTTC

D: TRBD1
V: TRBV16
J: TRBJ2-6
size: -
CDR3: CASSPQTGGSGANVLTF
DNA: TGTGCCAGCAGCCCCCAGACAGGGGGCTCTGGGGCCAACGTCCTGACTTTC

D: -
V: TRBV27
J: TRBJ2-7
size: -
CDR3: CASRQFRGYEQYF
DNA: TGTGCCAGCAGACAGTTCCGGGGCTACGAGCAGTACTTC